This TCR beta chain was sequenced for a study of neurological immune-mediated disorders. This clonotype came up many times. MiXCR was run by TCRdb on the 5' RACE reads, yielding one entry per CDR3 protein. The repertoire holds about 50,000 distinct CDR3 sequences, about 9.4% seen once, with under 5.5% in the top ten. The source is a man between 65 and 85 years old with HTLV-1-associated myelopathy (HAM/TSP). Sequenced: PBMCs.

The CDR3 nucleotides are TGCAGTGCTAGATTAGGACAGGGCACAGATACGCAGTATTTT. Its translation is CSARLGQGTDTQYF. The genes are TRBV20-1 and TRBJ2-3; TRBD1 matches 7 bases. With V trimmed by 2 bases and J by 1 base, 3 bases remained unmatched. CDR3 length: 14 residues. CDR1 is DFQATT, CDR2 SNEGSKA, per germline (reference sequence).